Listed below are T cell receptor beta chains from one sample, sequenced in a study of OX40 agonist ivuxolimab in advanced cancers. TCRdb's copy holds only in-frame clones and misses some; the assay was immunoSEQ multiplex PCR. The sample contains roughly 60,000 clones, 84% of which appear only once. The sequencing used CD4+ or CD8+ T cells sorted from blood, collected in a trial of the OX40 agonist ivuxolimab. The receptors come from an adult with an advanced solid tumor such as melanoma, head and neck, liver or kidney cancer. CDR3s include the opening cysteine and the closing phenylalanine or tryptophan. The D gene is left open where the match is weak. Clone size is shown for a subset of rows, as once, few, many or a class of expanded clone.

size,V,J,D,CDR3,DNA
.,TRBV28,TRBJ1-4,TRBD1,CASRLGTGEKLFF,TGTGCCAGCAGACTCGGGACAGGCGAAAAACTGTTTTTT
.,TRBV28,TRBJ1-2,.,CASSLFVGWYYGYTF,TGTGCCAGCAGTTTATTTGTGGGATGGTACTATGGCTACACCTTC
once,TRBV5-4,TRBJ1-1,.,CASSSSPGTEAFF,TGTGCCAGCAGCTCATCCCCGGGGACTGAAGCTTTCTTT
.,TRBV27,TRBJ2-1,TRBD2,CASSSRLAGDHNEQFF,TGTGCCAGCAGTTCGCGACTAGCGGGGGATCACAATGAGCAGTTCTTC
.,TRBV4-1,TRBJ2-3,TRBD2,CASSQRAGGVTDTQYF,TGCGCCAGCAGCCAGAGGGCGGGAGGGGTCACAGATACGCAGTATTTT
.,TRBV7-2,TRBJ1-2,.,CASSQQGYGYTF,TGTGCCAGCAGCCAACAGGGATATGGCTACACCTTC
.,TRBV6-1,TRBJ2-1,.,CASKIQEGGHNEQFF,TGTGCCAGCAAAATACAGGAGGGGGGACACAATGAGCAGTTCTTC
.,TRBV28,TRBJ1-1,.,CASSTRQPSPYTEAFF,TGTGCCAGCAGCACCCGGCAACCCTCACCCTACACTGAAGCTTTCTTT
.,TRBV10-2,TRBJ2-1,TRBD2,CASSEGLVPYNEQFF,TGCGCCAGCAGTGAAGGACTAGTCCCCTACAATGAGCAGTTCTTC
.,TRBV27,TRBJ2-1,.,CASSLGLASYNEQFF,TGTGCCAGCAGTTTGGGCCTAGCCTCCTACAATGAGCAGTTCTTC
.,TRBV28,TRBJ2-7,TRBD2,CASSGTSGIFTSLYEQYF,TGTGCCAGCAGTGGGACTAGCGGGATTTTCACGTCGCTCTACGAGCAGTACTTC
once,TRBV15,TRBJ2-1,.,CATSRGGVDGSEQFF,TGTGCCACCAGCAGAGGGGGTGTGGATGGGAGTGAGCAGTTCTTC
.,TRBV18,TRBJ2-2,TRBD1,CASSPPQGKSTGELFF,TGTGCCAGCTCACCACCACAGGGGAAGAGCACCGGGGAGCTGTTTTTT
.,TRBV18,TRBJ2-1,.,CASSPPGRNNEQFF,TGTGCCAGCTCACCGCCAGGACGGAACAATGAGCAGTTCTTC
.,TRBV5-6,TRBJ1-2,.,CASSLNAGVAYGYTF,TGTGCCAGCAGCTTGAACGCAGGGGTAGCCTATGGCTACACCTTC
.,TRBV18,TRBJ1-2,TRBD1,CASSPADRGGYGYTF,TGTGCCAGCTCACCGGCTGACAGGGGAGGTTATGGCTACACCTTC
.,TRBV7-9,TRBJ2-1,.,CASNSGVFSYNEQFF,TGTGCCAGCAACTCCGGGGTATTCTCCTACAATGAGCAGTTCTTC
.,TRBV28,TRBJ2-2,.,CASSRGGNTGELFF,TGTGCCAGCAGCCGTGGGGGGAACACCGGGGAGCTGTTTTTT
.,TRBV6-5,TRBJ2-1,TRBD2,CASSLSGNSNEQFF,TGTGCCAGCAGCCTTAGCGGGAATAGCAATGAGCAGTTCTTC
once,TRBV5-5,TRBJ1-6,TRBD1,CASSLGRGIGSPLHF,TGTGCCAGCAGCTTGGGCAGGGGGATAGGGTCACCCCTCCACTTT
few,TRBV6-1,TRBJ2-7,TRBD1,CASSEPYRGSYEQYF,TGTGCCAGCAGTGAGCCCTACAGGGGGTCCTACGAGCAGTACTTC
.,TRBV11-1,TRBJ2-7,TRBD2,CASSLGGLPFSYEQYF,TGTGCCAGCAGCTTAGGGGGACTACCATTCTCCTACGAGCAGTACTTC
.,TRBV5-5,TRBJ1-2,.,CASSFVSGAEGYTF,TGTGCCAGCAGTTTCGTCTCAGGGGCTGAAGGCTACACCTTC
.,TRBV28,TRBJ1-1,.,CASSFPGEWTEAFF,TGTGCCAGCAGTTTTCCAGGGGAATGGACTGAAGCTTTCTTT
.,TRBV9,TRBJ2-4,TRBD1,CASSALGQGAKNIQYF,TGTGCCAGCAGCGCCCTGGGACAGGGGGCCAAAAACATTCAGTACTTC
.,TRBV30,TRBJ2-7,.,CAWSARVKHYEQYF,TGTGCCTGGAGTGCCCGGGTGAAACACTACGAGCAGTACTTC
.,TRBV9,TRBJ2-5,.,CASSTDGTRGETQYF,TGTGCCAGCAGCACGGACGGGACCCGAGGGGAGACCCAGTACTTC
.,TRBV9,TRBJ2-7,.,CASSPFRYSYEQYF,TGTGCCAGCAGCCCTTTCCGCTACTCCTACGAGCAGTACTTC
.,TRBV10-3,TRBJ2-5,.,CAISESQGSGETQYF,TGTGCCATCAGTGAGTCCCAGGGATCGGGGGAGACCCAGTACTTC
once,TRBV5-4,TRBJ2-1,TRBD2,CASEVSGSHGGYNEQFF,TGTGCCAGCGAAGTTAGCGGGAGCCACGGGGGGTACAATGAGCAGTTCTTC
.,TRBV27,TRBJ1-2,.,CASSSTGIYGYTF,TGTGCCAGCAGTTCCACAGGGATCTATGGCTACACCTTC
few,TRBV6-4,TRBJ1-1,.,CASSDSSVGTEAFF,TGTGCCAGCAGTGACTCGTCGGTGGGCACTGAAGCTTTCTTT
.,TRBV30,TRBJ1-3,.,CAWSVGGAGNTIYF,TGTGCCTGGAGTGTAGGAGGGGCCGGAAACACCATATATTTT
.,TRBV5-4,TRBJ1-2,.,CASRFGQSPLYGYTF,TGTGCCAGCAGGTTCGGACAGTCGCCCCTCTATGGCTACACCTTC
.,TRBV10-1,TRBJ2-3,.,CASSAGSDTQYF,TGCGCCAGCAGCGCAGGGAGCGATACGCAGTATTTT
.,TRBV19,TRBJ2-5,TRBD1,CASSAGTGEETQYF,TGTGCCAGTAGTGCCGGGACAGGGGAAGAGACCCAGTACTTC